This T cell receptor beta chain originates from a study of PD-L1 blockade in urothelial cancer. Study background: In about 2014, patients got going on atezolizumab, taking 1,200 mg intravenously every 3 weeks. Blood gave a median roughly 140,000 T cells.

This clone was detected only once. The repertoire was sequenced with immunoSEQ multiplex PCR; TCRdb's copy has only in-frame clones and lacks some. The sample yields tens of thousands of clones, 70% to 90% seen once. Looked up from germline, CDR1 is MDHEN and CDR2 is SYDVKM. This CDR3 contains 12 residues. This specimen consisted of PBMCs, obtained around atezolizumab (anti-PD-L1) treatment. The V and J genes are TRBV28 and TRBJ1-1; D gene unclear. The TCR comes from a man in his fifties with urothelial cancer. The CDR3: CATGVMNTEAFF. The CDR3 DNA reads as TGTGCGACCGGAGTGATGAACACTGAAGCTTTCTTT. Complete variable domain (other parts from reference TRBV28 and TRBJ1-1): DVKVTQSSRYLVKRTGEKVFLECVQDMDHENMFWYRQDPGLGLRLIYFSYDVKMKEKGDIPEGYSVSREKKERFSLILESASTNQTSMYLCATGVMNTEAFFGQGTRLTVV.